A selection of T cell receptor beta chains follows, all from one sample in a study of CD8+CD57+ T cells in acquired aplastic anemia. One entry per CDR3 protein results from TCRdb running MiXCR on the reads. The sample has some 210,000 distinct CDR3 sequences; around 63% are singletons. Sequenced material: sorted CD4+, CD8+, or CD8+CD57+ T cells (not recorded which) from PBMCs. The receptors were sampled from a human donor in good health. CDR3s include the opening cysteine and the closing phenylalanine or tryptophan. The D gene is left open where the match is weak. Rows may omit the clone size; those that give it use once, few, many or a size class.

abundance	v_gene	j_gene	d_gene	CDR3nt	CDR3aa
NA	TRBV7-2	TRBJ1-2	NA	TGTGCCATCCGGGTGGGGAGTCGGGGGAATGGCTACACCTTC	CAIRVGSRGNGYTF
NA	TRBV5-1	TRBJ2-3	NA	TGCGCCAGCAGCTTGACAGGGTGGGGCGATACGCAGTATTTT	CASSLTGWGDTQYF
NA	TRBV2	TRBJ2-1	NA	TGTGCCAGCCGGGACGGTTACAATGAGCAGTTCTTC	CASRDGYNEQFF
NA	TRBV19	TRBJ1-2	NA	TGTGCCAGTAGGAGGGTGGAAAAGGTGGGCTATGGCTACACCTTC	CASRRVEKVGYGYTF
NA	TRBV7-8	TRBJ2-3	NA	TGTGCCAGCAGCTTAGGACTAGTCGGTACGCAGTATTTT	CASSLGLVGTQYF
NA	TRBV7-9	TRBJ2-2	TRBD2	TGTGCCAGCAGTAAGCGGGGGGGAGCGAACACCGGGGAGCTGTTTTTT	CASSKRGGANTGELFF
many	TRBV6-4	TRBJ2-1	TRBD1	TGTGCCAGCAGTGGGACAGGGGGCTCCTACAATGAGCAGTTCTTC	CASSGTGGSYNEQFF
many	TRBV4-3	TRBJ1-1	NA	TGCGCCAGCAGCCCGGAGTACAGGGAGAGGGGGACGGAAGCTTTCTTT	CASSPEYRERGTEAFF
NA	TRBV12-3/TRBV12-4	TRBJ2-5	NA	TGTGCCAGCAGCTCCTTCACGCACCAAGAGACCCAGTACTTC	CASSSFTHQETQYF
many	TRBV14	TRBJ2-1	TRBD1	TGTGCCAGCAGCCAAAGATCACAGGGGAAGCCCTACAATGAGCAGTTCTTC	CASSQRSQGKPYNEQFF
NA	TRBV10-3	TRBJ2-1	NA	TGTGCCATCAGGACCGATCCCTACAATGAGCAGTTCTTC	CAIRTDPYNEQFF
few	TRBV27	TRBJ1-5	NA	TGTGCCAGCAGTGCTGACAATCAGCCCCAGCATTTT	CASSADNQPQHF
NA	TRBV6-1	TRBJ2-1	TRBD2	TGTGCCAGCAGCGGACTAGCGGGGGGGCCATACTCCTACAATGAGCAGCTCTTC	CASSGLAGGPYSYNEQLF
many	TRBV4-1	TRBJ1-2	TRBD1	TGCGCCAGCAGCCACCCGAGGGACAGTCCTAACTATGGCTATACCTTC	CASSHPRDSPNYGYTF
NA	TRBV20-1	TRBJ1-2	TRBD1	TGCAGTGCTAGCAGGGGGCGGAACTATGGCTACACCTTC	CSASRGRNYGYTF
NA	TRBV5-4	TRBJ2-5	TRBD2	TGTGCCAGCAGCATGGGAGGGCGGGAGACCCAGTACTTC	CASSMGGRETQYF
NA	TRBV7-3	TRBJ1-1	TRBD1	TGTGCCAGCAGCTTAAGACTAGCGGGACAGCCTATTTCTGAAGCTTTCTTT	CASSLRLAGQPISEAFF
few	TRBV14	TRBJ2-5	NA	TGTGCCAGCAGCCAAGTGAACCCGCGGACCCAGTACTTC	CASSQVNPRTQYF
medium-sized	TRBV7-9	TRBJ2-2	NA	TGTGCCACCCTGGGACTTTACGACACCGGGGAGCTGTTTTTT	CATLGLYDTGELFF
NA	TRBV19	TRBJ1-5	NA	TGTGCCAGTAGTATGGCCAATCAGCCCCAGCATTTT	CASSMANQPQHF
NA	TRBV24-1	TRBJ2-5	NA	TGTGCCACCAGTGACTTGGGGGTGGAGGGGACCCAGTACTTC	CATSDLGVEGTQYF
many	TRBV9	TRBJ2-1	NA	TGTGCCAGCAGCGTAGTCCGACTTGCCTCCTACAATGAGCAGTTCTTC	CASSVVRLASYNEQFF
NA	TRBV5-1	TRBJ1-6	TRBD1	TGCGCCAGCAGCTTGGACAGGGGTGACTCACCCCTCCACTTT	CASSLDRGDSPLHF
NA	TRBV5-1	TRBJ2-1	NA	TGCGCCAGCAGCCCGACAGATAGATCCTACAATGAGCAGTTCTTC	CASSPTDRSYNEQFF